A selection of T cell receptor beta chains follows, all from one sample in a study of T cell repertoires in cytomegalovirus infection. TCRdb processed the reads anew with MiXCR; each CDR3 protein has one entry. Of about 330,000 distinct CDR3 sequences in the sample, over 7.5% are singletons; the top ten hold 3.5% to 4.5%. Sequences were obtained from PBMCs. The receptors come from a human donor in good health (CMV status not recorded). Some clones in this sample may be carry-over from other donors' samples. CDR3s include the opening cysteine and the closing phenylalanine or tryptophan. A D gene is named only where the DNA matches it firmly. Clone size appears in some rows only: once, few, many, or a class for an expanded clone.

>TRBV4-2|NA|TRBJ2-2|few|11
TGTGCCAGCAGCCAGCAGAGGGAGCTGTTTTTT
CASSQQRELFF
>TRBV20-1|NA|TRBJ2-1|NA|14
TGCAGTGTCAGGGGGCGGGGGGCATACAATGAGCAGTTCTTC
CSVRGRGAYNEQFF
>TRBV7-2|NA|TRBJ2-3|NA|14
TGTGCCAGCAGCTTAGCGCCGGGCGGGGATACGCAGTATTTT
CASSLAPGGDTQYF
>TRBV7-9|TRBD1|TRBJ2-7|NA|15
TGTGCCAGCAGCCTATCCGGGACAGGGCTGAACGAGCAGTACTTC
CASSLSGTGLNEQYF
>TRBV6-2/TRBV6-3|NA|TRBJ1-1|NA|14
TGTGCCAGCAGCTTCCCTTCCGGGAGCACTGAAGCTTTCTTT
CASSFPSGSTEAFF
>TRBV28|NA|TRBJ1-2|many|15
TGTGCCAGCAGGAGAGGACAGACCGGCGACTATGGCTACACCTTC
CASRRGQTGDYGYTF
>TRBV5-1|TRBD1|TRBJ2-1|few|14
TGCGCCAGCAAGGGACAGGGGGTTTACAATGAGCAGTTCTTC
CASKGQGVYNEQFF
>TRBV6-2/TRBV6-3|TRBD1|TRBJ2-7|few|15
TGTGCCAGCAGTTCCACCGGGACAGCCTCCTACGAGCAGTACTTC
CASSSTGTASYEQYF
>TRBV3-1|NA|TRBJ2-5|NA|16
TGTGCCAGCAGCCAAGTTTCGGGGAACTCCCAAGAGACCCAGTACTTC
CASSQVSGNSQETQYF
>TRBV7-8|TRBD1|TRBJ2-7|many|14
TGTGCCAGCAGCACCCCGACAGGGTGGGGCGAGCAGTACTTC
CASSTPTGWGEQYF
>TRBV7-8|NA|TRBJ1-1|NA|13
TGTGCCAGCAGCTTACGTCGAGCCTCTGAAGCTTTCTTT
CASSLRRASEAFF
>TRBV7-2|NA|TRBJ1-1|many|17
TGTGCCAGCAGCTTAGATAAAGGTTACATACAGAACACTGAAGCTTTCTTT
CASSLDKGYIQNTEAFF
>TRBV20-1|NA|TRBJ1-5|NA|16
TGCAGTGCTAGAGACATACAGCATAGCTCAAATCAGCCCCAGCATTTT
CSARDIQHSSNQPQHF
>TRBV12-3/TRBV12-4|NA|TRBJ1-6|many|15
TGTGCCAGCAGTTTATGGGGGGCAGATAATTCACCCCTCCACTTT
CASSLWGADNSPLHF
>TRBV7-2|NA|TRBJ2-1|many|14
TGTGCCAGCATAAGAGGGGCAGGGTGGAACGAGCAGTTCTTC
CASIRGAGWNEQFF
>TRBV7-2|NA|TRBJ2-5|few|17
TGTGCCAGCAGCTTGGGAAGGGTTGGACCCACCCAAGAGACCCAGTACTTC
CASSLGRVGPTQETQYF
>TRBV20-1|NA|TRBJ1-5|many|14
TGCAGTGCTAGAGACGGTGATAGCAATCAGCCCCAGCATTTT
CSARDGDSNQPQHF
>TRBV4-1|TRBD2|TRBJ2-2|NA|17
TGTGCCAGCAGCCAGGCTAGCGGGAAGGTGGACACCGGGGAGCTGTTTTTT
CASSQASGKVDTGELFF
>TRBV3-1|NA|TRBJ1-1|NA|14
TGTGCCAGCAGCCAGCAAGGGTTGGGGGCTGAAGCTTTCTTT
CASSQQGLGAEAFF
>TRBV4-1|NA|TRBJ2-5|many|17
TGCGCCAGCAGCCACCCTCCGGGGAGGACAAACCAAGAGACCCAGTACTTC
CASSHPPGRTNQETQYF
>TRBV4-3|NA|TRBJ2-1|many|17
TGCGCCAGCAGCCAAGATCCGGCCCACCCAGCCCACAATGAGCAGTTCTTC
CASSQDPAHPAHNEQFF
>TRBV7-2|TRBD1|TRBJ2-3|many|16
TGTGCCAGCAGCCCGACGGGACAGGGGGCATTAGATACGCAGTATTTT
CASSPTGQGALDTQYF
>TRBV7-2|NA|TRBJ2-5|many|15
TGTGCCAGCAGCTCCCCCCTGAGGGGGCAAGAGACCCAGTACTTC
CASSSPLRGQETQYF
>TRBV7-9|NA|TRBJ1-5|NA|15
TGTGCCAGCAGCGTTGGACGGGGTAGCAATCAGCCCCAGCATTTT
CASSVGRGSNQPQHF
>TRBV5-1|NA|TRBJ1-1|few|12
TGCGCCAGCAGCTTCCCCGGTGATGAAGCTTTCTTT
CASSFPGDEAFF
>TRBV20-1|NA|TRBJ2-3|few|16
TGCAGTGCTAGAGGTCTGGCCGGGACTAGCACAGATACGCAGTATTTT
CSARGLAGTSTDTQYF
>TRBV7-2|NA|TRBJ2-5|many|16
TGTGCCAGCAGCTTAGCGCGGGGACCCGCGACGGAGACCCAGTACTTC
CASSLARGPATETQYF
>TRBV24-1|NA|TRBJ1-2|NA|12
TGTGCCACCAGTGATTTTAGACATGGCTACACCTTC
CATSDFRHGYTF
>TRBV7-2|NA|TRBJ2-2|many|15
TGTGCCAGTAGCCGGGACATCAGGACAGACGGGGAGCTGTTTTTT
CASSRDIRTDGELFF
>TRBV7-3|NA|TRBJ1-2|few|14
TGTGCCAGCAGCTTAAGGGCAGGGGACTATGGCTACACCTTC
CASSLRAGDYGYTF
>TRBV7-2|TRBD1|TRBJ2-1|many|17
TGTGCCAGCAGCCAGGCCCCCGACAGGGTAACTTACAATGAGCAGTTCTTC
CASSQAPDRVTYNEQFF
>TRBV6-8|NA|TRBJ2-5|NA|15
TGTGCCAGCACCGGGAGAATGGACAGGCAAGAGACCCAGTACTTC
CASTGRMDRQETQYF
>TRBV7-2|TRBD2|TRBJ2-3|many|22
TGTGCCAGCAGCCCCAAACCGGTGGGACTAGCGGGGGGAATAGGGCACACAGATACGCAGTATTTT
CASSPKPVGLAGGIGHTDTQYF
>TRBV7-2|NA|TRBJ2-1|many|14
TGTGCCAGCAGCTTAGTCCGCCAGAACAATGAGCAGTTCTTC
CASSLVRQNNEQFF
>TRBV19|NA|TRBJ2-3|NA|17
TGTGCCAGTACCCCAATGAAGGCATCCGCGACCAATCAGCCCCAGTATTTT
CASTPMKASATNQPQYF
>TRBV19|NA|TRBJ2-1|few|16
TGTGCCAGTAGTTCGCGGGCCCCCCCTATCTACAATGAGCAGTTCTTC
CASSSRAPPIYNEQFF
>TRBV6-1|NA|TRBJ2-3|many|13
TGTGCCAGCAGTGAACAGAAAATTTCTACGCAGTATTTT
CASSEQKISTQYF
>TRBV12-3/TRBV12-4|TRBD1|TRBJ1-2|few|13
TGTGCCAGCAGTTATAGCAGGGGGCTGGGCTACACCTTC
CASSYSRGLGYTF
>TRBV2|NA|TRBJ2-3|NA|13
TGTGCCAGCAGGACCCAATTCACAGATACGCAGTATTTT
CASRTQFTDTQYF
>TRBV19|NA|TRBJ2-6|many|15
TGTGCCAGTAGTAAGTCACTTCCTGGGGCCAACGTCCTGACTTTC
CASSKSLPGANVLTF
>TRBV10-3|TRBD2|TRBJ2-3|few|15
TGTGCCATCGGACTAGCCGTTACTAGCACAGATACGCAGTATTTT
CAIGLAVTSTDTQYF
>TRBV6-2/TRBV6-3|NA|TRBJ1-6|NA|11
TGTGCCAGCAGTCAAGATTCACCCCTCCACTTT
CASSQDSPLHF
>TRBV7-2|NA|TRBJ2-7|many|15
TGTGCCAGCAGCCCGAGAGGCAGGAGCTCCTACGAGCAGTACTTC
CASSPRGRSSYEQYF
>TRBV7-3|TRBD2|TRBJ2-1|many|16
TGTGCCAGCAGTCCAGCGGGGGGAAGCTCCTACAATGAGCAGTTCTTC
CASSPAGGSSYNEQFF
>TRBV7-2|TRBD2|TRBJ2-7|many|18
TGTGCCAGCAGCTCCTCTACTAGCGGGGGGGCCGAGGTCTACGAGCAGTACTTC
CASSSSTSGGAEVYEQYF
>TRBV7-2|TRBD1|TRBJ2-6|many|18
TGTGCCAGCAGCTTACGAAGACAGGGGGAATCTGGGGCCAACGTCCTGACTTTC
CASSLRRQGESGANVLTF
>TRBV7-9|TRBD1|TRBJ1-1|NA|16
TGTGCCAGCAGTTTCTCGACAGGGGGACGGAACACTGAAGCTTTCTTT
CASSFSTGGRNTEAFF
>TRBV7-9|NA|TRBJ2-7|many|14
TGTGCCAGCAGCTTCCCAACTCCCCCTTACGAGCAGTACTTC
CASSFPTPPYEQYF
>TRBV11-2|TRBD1|TRBJ1-5|few|15
TGTGCCAGCAGCCTCGGGACAGGGCGTAATCAGCCCCAGCATTTT
CASSLGTGRNQPQHF
>TRBV28|NA|TRBJ1-5|NA|13
TGTGCCAGCAGTCCTCCCGTTGGACAGCCCCAGCATTTT
CASSPPVGQPQHF
>TRBV7-3|NA|TRBJ2-3|NA|14
TGTGCCAGCAGCGACCCAGGGGTAACAGATACGCAGTATTTT
CASSDPGVTDTQYF
>TRBV12-3/TRBV12-4|TRBD1|TRBJ2-7|many|15
TGTGCCAGCAGCCCCCGCAGGACAGGGGGCTCCGAGCAGTACTTC
CASSPRRTGGSEQYF
>TRBV14|NA|TRBJ2-5|few|16
TGTGCCAGCAGCCAATTACCGGGCCGAGGAAGAGAGACCCAGTACTTC
CASSQLPGRGRETQYF
>TRBV6-6|NA|TRBJ2-3|few|16
TGTGCCAGCAGTTACTCTGGGGGGGCTAACACAGATACGCAGTATTTT
CASSYSGGANTDTQYF
>TRBV7-9|NA|TRBJ2-4|NA|16
TGTGCCAGCAGCCCGCCTACCGGGCCCGGCAAAAACATTCAGTACTTC
CASSPPTGPGKNIQYF
>TRBV7-2|NA|TRBJ1-1|few|14
TGTGCCAGCACCCCTGGGGGCGGAAACACTGAAGCTTTCTTT
CASTPGGGNTEAFF
>TRBV29-1|NA|TRBJ1-2|many|11
TGCAGCGTTGAGCAGCAGCTTGGCTACACCTTC
CSVEQQLGYTF